This entry describes one TCR beta chain. CDR1 and CDR2 from the germline V gene are MNHNS and SASEGT. This CDR3 spans 12 amino acids. With V trimmed by 10 bases and J by 8 bases, 5 bases remained unmatched. This entry belongs to a study of T cell changes during pregnancy in multiple sclerosis. Profiling relied on immunoSEQ multiplex PCR, and the TCRdb table lists in-frame clones only, not all of them. This sample yields 75,000 to 95,000 clones, of which 80% to 95% are seen a single time; about 0.95% belongs to the top ten. The J gene is TRBJ1-4, the V gene TRBV6-1; 9 nucleotides match TRBD1. The clonotype originates from a female donor with multiple sclerosis, enrolled in a pregnancy study. Sequencing was performed on peripheral blood, taken before pregnancy. CDR3 protein: CAIQGAVEKLFF. The CDR3 DNA sequence: TGTGCCATACAGGGGGCTGTGGAAAAACTGTTTTTT.